These 22 T cell receptor beta chains originate from one sample sequenced in a study of human T cells and chemical hapten exposure. Time point given: patch test 3, about 24 weeks after DPC sensitization. Described treatment: therapeutic diphenylcyclopropenone sensitization with weekly scalp DPC. TCRdb processed the RACE reads anew with MiXCR; each CDR3 protein has one entry. The sample contains roughly 200,000 distinct CDR3 sequences, around 23% of which appear only once. The starting material was whole blood, obtained in connection with sensitization to the hapten diphenylcyclopropenone (DPC). The receptor set was obtained from a middle-aged woman with alopecia areata. Some clones in this sample may be carry-over from other donors' samples.

The CDR3: CASRPGTGSNQPQHF. The DNA of the CDR3 is TGTGCCAGCCGGCCCGGGACAGGGAGCAATCAGCCCCAGCATTTT. This chain connects TRBV6-1 to TRBJ1-5; TRBD1 matches at 9 bases. This CDR3 contains 15 residues. V shed 8 bases and J 1 base; nucleotides not matched to a gene: 6. The germline CDR1 and CDR2 sequences are MNHNS and SASEGT.

The chain joins TRBV20-1 to TRBJ2-4; TRBD2 agrees at 7 bases. V dropped 5 bases and J dropped 4; count of bases not matched to a gene: 5. Germline V gives CDR1 DFQATT, CDR2 SNEGSKA (reference sequence). The CDR3 contains 13 residues. The CDR3: CSASGTIKNIQYF. DNA for the CDR3: TGCAGTGCTTCCGGGACTATTAAAAACATTCAGTACTTC.

This clonotype has a handful of counts. V gene TRBV21-1 combines with J gene TRBJ1-5. TRBV21-1 is annotated as a pseudogene. This CDR3 has 17 residues. Here the CDR3 reads CASNGATGGLSNQPQHF. The DNA of the CDR3 is TGTGCCAGCAATGGTGCGACGGGAGGTCTTAGCAATCAGCCCCAGCATTTT.

The chain is built from TRBV29-1 and TRBJ2-3; possibly TRBD1 or TRBD2 for D (5 bases each). This CDR3 has 11 amino acids. Trimming shortened V by 6 bases and J by 11 bases, and 15 bases separated the two germline ends. Germline V CDR1 and CDR2: SQVTM, ANQGSEA. The DNA for the CDR3 is TGCAGCGTGGCAACCGGGACGCTGCAGTATTTT. Translating it yields CSVATGTLQYF.

V and J are TRBV12-3 or TRBV12-4 and TRBJ2-1; D is undetermined. Trimming shortened V by 6 bases and J by 9 bases, and 12 bases separated the two germline ends. CDR3 size: 12 residues. The CDR3 loop reads CASSAFLSEQFF. DNA of the CDR3: TGTGCCAGCAGCGCTTTCCTGAGTGAGCAGTTCTTC.

This rearrangement joins TRBV20-1 to TRBJ1-1; a weak D match, TRBD1 (6 bases). The germline V gene has CDR1 DFQATT and CDR2 SNEGSKA (reference sequence). Trimming shortened V by 5 bases and J by 4 bases, and 17 bases separated the two germline ends. This CDR3 region has 14 residues. CDR3 protein: CSALLQQGSTEAFF. The CDR3 DNA follows: TGCAGTGCTTTACTGCAGCAGGGGTCCACTGAAGCTTTCTTT.

This clonotype turned up a few times. The CDR3 region is CASSLTGHNQPQHF. The CDR3 coding sequence is TGTGCCAGCAGTCTGACAGGTCACAATCAGCCCCAGCATTTT. V usage is TRBV27 and J usage is TRBJ1-5; tentative D call: TRBD1 (6 bases). The CDR3 runs to 14 residues. V was trimmed by 5 bases and J by 3 bases, leaving 11 bases between them. CDR1 and CDR2 from the germline V gene are MNHEY and SMNVEV (reference sequence).

The chain uses TRBV28 and TRBJ1-2; 7 bases are shared with TRBD1. This CDR3 has 13 amino acids. The ends lost 9 bases at V and 8 bases at J; junction bases unmatched: 12. Germline V gives CDR1 MDHEN, CDR2 SYDVKM. The CDR3 region is CASWDRLSGGYTF. CDR3 nucleotides: TGTGCCAGTTGGGACAGACTCTCCGGGGGCTACACCTTC.

This clonotype was counted many times. J is TRBJ1-4 and V is TRBV20-1, with 7 bases matching TRBD1. CDR1 DFQATT and CDR2 SNEGSKA come from the germline V gene (reference sequence). The CDR3 consists of 17 residues. Germline trimming cut 6 bases from V and 0 bases from J; bases unmatched to any gene: 13. CDR3: CSAPREGGQATNEKLFF. In DNA, the CDR3 is TGCAGTGCCCCTAGAGAAGGGGGCCAGGCAACTAATGAAAAACTGTTTTTT.

This clonotype is a singleton in its sample. J is TRBJ2-1 and V is TRBV7-2, with D possibly TRBD2 on 6 matching bases. CDR1 is SGHTA and CDR2 is FQGNSA in the germline V gene. Trimming shortened V by 10 bases and J by 8 bases, and 21 bases separated the two germline ends. This CDR3 comprises 14 residues. The CDR3 region is CAISPSGVLDEQFF. The CDR3 coding sequence is TGTGCCATTTCGCCGTCGGGGGTTCTTGATGAGCAGTTCTTC.

CDR3 in DNA: TGTGCCAGCAGCCAAGATGAAGGGACGCTGAACACTGAAGCTTTCTTT. It is translated as CASSQDEGTLNTEAFF. The chain carries TRBV14 and TRBJ1-1, with D maybe TRBD1 (5 bases). The CDR3 runs 16 residues. The germline V gene encodes CDR1 SGHDN and CDR2 FVKESK. V lost 0 bases and J lost 0, with 11 bases in between. Drawing the rest from reference TRBV14 and TRBJ1-1, the complete variable domain is EAGVTQFPSHSVIEKGQTVTLRCDPISGHDNLYWYRRVMGKEIKFLLHFVKESKQDESGMPNNRFLAERTGGTYSTLKVQPAELEDSGVYFCASSQDEGTLNTEAFFGQGTRLTVV.

The chain links TRBV6-2 or TRBV6-3 to TRBJ2-6, with 7 bases aligning to TRBD2. The germline V gene has CDR1 MNHEY and CDR2 SVGEGT. V dropped 5 bases and J dropped 4; count of bases not matched to a gene: 14. The CDR3 length is 18 residues. The CDR3 is CASSAEGGAGDGANVLTF. CDR3 nucleotide sequence: TGTGCCAGCAGTGCTGAGGGAGGGGCCGGCGACGGGGCCAACGTCCTGACTTTC.

This rearrangement joins TRBV12-3 or TRBV12-4 to TRBJ2-5, with D possibly TRBD2 on 6 matching bases. The CDR3 has 13 residues. V was shortened by 5 bases and J by 13 bases, with 20 bases between the two germline ends. This CDR3 is CASSPQVGGSPYF. The CDR3 DNA reads as TGTGCCAGCAGTCCCCAGGTCGGGGGTAGTCCGTACTTC.

V usage is TRBV6-2 or TRBV6-3 and J usage is TRBJ1-6; 9 bases agree with TRBD1. The V gene end was trimmed by 7 bases and the J gene end by 8 bases; junction bases not matched to a gene: 12. From germline, CDR1 is MNHEY and CDR2 SVGEGT. The CDR3 covers 16 residues. The CDR3 bases are TGTGCCAGCAAGCCAACTCGACAGGGGGTAGATTCACCCCTCCACTTT. This sequence encodes CASKPTRQGVDSPLHF.

There are many counts of this clonotype. The chain has TRBV29-1 and TRBJ2-3; tentatively, D is TRBD2 (6 bases). The germline CDR1 and CDR2 sequences are SQVTM and ANQGSEA. This CDR3 has 13 residues. V gave up 5 bases and J gave up 5 bases, with 14 bases separating them. DNA of the CDR3: TGCAGCGTTAGGCTAGCCGGGGGAGATACGCAGTATTTT. Residues: CSVRLAGGDTQYF.

This clonotype has a handful of counts. The chain links TRBV10-3 to TRBJ2-3, with D hard to call. From germline, CDR1 is ENHRY and CDR2 SYGVKD. The V end was cut by 7 bases, the J end by 3 bases, with 11 bases between. The CDR3 contains 13 residues. DNA of the CDR3: TGTGCCATCATGGTCGGCGATACAGATACGCAGTATTTT. It yields the protein CAIMVGDTDTQYF.

The V call is TRBV3-1, the J call TRBJ2-7, with a weak D call TRBD2 (5 bases). Trimming took off 1 base at V and 6 bases at J, with 13 bases between the two ends. The CDR3 is 14 amino acids. CDR1 is LGHDT and CDR2 is YNNKEL in the germline V gene (reference sequence). Here the CDR3 DNA reads TGTGCCAGCAGCCAAGTACCGCGGGTACGCGAGCAGTACTTC. Its translation is CASSQVPRVREQYF.

This clonotype was recorded a few times. This chain connects TRBV27 to TRBJ2-4, with 10 bases fitting TRBD2. The CDR3 extends over 16 amino acids. In germline, CDR1 is MNHEY, CDR2 SMNVEV (reference sequence). Trimming removed 5 bases from V and 8 bases from J; junction bases left unmatched: 12. The CDR3 DNA is TGTGCCAGCAGTACTACCCGAGCGGGAGGGGGAGACATTCAGTACTTC. It specifies CASSTTRAGGGDIQYF.

The chain links TRBV5-1 to TRBJ2-5, with 11 bases fitting TRBD2. Germline trimming cut 4 bases from V and 4 bases from J; bases unmatched to any gene: 6. CDR1 is SGHRS and CDR2 is YFSETQ in the germline V gene. The CDR3 sequence is 15 residues long. The CDR3 sequence is CASSTAGTSGETQYF. The CDR3 bases are TGCGCCAGCAGCACAGCAGGGACTAGCGGAGAGACCCAGTACTTC.

This chain uses TRBV29-1 with TRBJ1-2; 8 bases are a match to TRBD1. Trimming took 7 bases from V and 4 from J; bases not matched to a gene: 5. The germline CDR1 and CDR2 sequences are SQVTM and ANQGSEA. This CDR3 region has 12 residues. The CDR3 DNA sequence: TGCAGCGGGATCGGGACAGGCTATGGCTACACCTTC. Encoded protein: CSGIGTGYGYTF.

This chain uses TRBV20-1 with TRBJ2-3; 7 bases are shared with TRBD1. This CDR3 comprises 15 residues. The germline V gene has CDR1 DFQATT and CDR2 SNEGSKA (reference sequence). The V gene end was trimmed by 0 bases and the J gene end by 1 base; junction bases not matched to a gene: 4. The CDR3 nucleotides read TGCAGTGCTAGAGATGACAGGGCTGGCACAGATACGCAGTATTTT. Protein product: CSARDDRAGTDTQYF.

This clonotype was seen ten or more times. The chain is built from TRBV24-1 and TRBJ2-7, with D perhaps matching TRBD2 (5 bases). CDR1 is KGHDR, CDR2 SFDVKD, per germline. This CDR3 is built from 13 residues. V was cut by 3 bases and J by 6 bases, with 11 bases left in between. For the CDR3, the DNA is TGTGCCACCAGTGATACCTGGACTGGCGAGCAGTACTTC. Its protein is CATSDTWTGEQYF.